The next 7 T cell receptor beta chains were all read from a single sample in a study of cytomegalovirus exposure and HLA in healthy donors. PCR was performed using 60 Vbeta and 13 Jbeta primers. This table comes from immunoSEQ multiplex PCR, and its TCRdb copy is limited to in-frame clones, with some not included. This repertoire shows about 170,000 clones, approximately 71% found once; its top ten account for 4.5% to 5.5%. The sample comprised PBMCs. The receptors come from a young woman in good health and CMV-seropositive.

This sequence joins TRBV2 and TRBJ2-2, with D unresolved. The CDR3 spans 13 residues. Trimming pared 2 bases from V and 6 bases from J, leaving 7 bases between. CDR1 and CDR2 (germline): SNHLY, FYNNEI. The CDR3: CASSEIYAGELFF. In DNA, the CDR3 is TGTGCCAGCAGTGAAATTTATGCCGGGGAGCTGTTTTTT.

This clone was counted a few times. The chain couples TRBV7-9 to TRBJ1-1; perhaps TRBD1 as D (6 bases). V was clipped by 2 bases and J by 1 base, with 8 bases between them. Germline lookup yields CDR1 SEHNR and CDR2 FQNEAQ (reference sequence). This CDR3 spans 14 amino acids. The CDR3 loop reads CASSLPQGNTEAFF. The CDR3 DNA follows: TGTGCCAGCAGCTTACCACAGGGGAACACTGAAGCTTTCTTT.

V gene TRBV11-2 combines with J gene TRBJ2-7; perhaps TRBD1 as D (5 bases). The V gene lost 1 base and the J gene lost 4 bases, with 14 bases spanning the gap. The germline V gene has CDR1 SGHAT and CDR2 FQNNGV. The CDR3 has 15 residues. The DNA for the CDR3 is TGTGCCAGCAGCTTAGTCTGGACAAGCCCGTACGAGCAGTACTTC. Translation gives CASSLVWTSPYEQYF.

V and J are TRBV27 and TRBJ2-7, with 16 bases matching TRBD2. V lost 5 bases and J lost 6; bases outside the gene matches: 7. The germline V gene encodes CDR1 MNHEY and CDR2 SMNVEV (reference sequence). The CDR3 runs 16 residues. The DNA of the CDR3 is TGTGCCAGCAGTGAGGGACTAGCGGGGGGGCTGCGCGAGCAGTACTTC. It is translated as CASSEGLAGGLREQYF.

The chain recombines TRBV19 with TRBJ1-5, with 8 bases matching TRBD1. V trimming: 7 bases; J trimming: 6 bases; junction bases outside the gene matches: 11. Germline V gene lookup returns CDR1 LNHDA and CDR2 SQIVND (reference sequence). The CDR3 sequence is 15 residues long. Here the CDR3 reads CASNRQGTLGQPQHF. The CDR3 nucleotides read TGTGCCAGTAACCGACAGGGGACCCTAGGTCAGCCCCAGCATTTT.

DNA for the CDR3: TGTGCCATCAGTGAGTGGGAGACTGAAGCTTTCTTT. It is translated as CAISEWETEAFF. The genes are TRBV10-3 and TRBJ1-1; D is undetermined. This CDR3 region has 12 residues. CDR1 and CDR2 from the germline V gene are ENHRY and SYGVKD. V was cut by 1 base and J by 5 bases, with 5 bases left in between.

The rearrangement links TRBV18 to TRBJ2-7; TRBD1 is a possible D gene (7 bases). This CDR3 is 16 amino acids long. CDR1 is KGHSH, CDR2 LQKENI, per germline. V gave up 6 bases and J gave up 4 bases, with 22 bases separating them. CDR3 nucleotides: TGTGCCAGCTCCCCCACGGACAGGACCGCGGGATACGAGCAGTACTTC. It translates to CASSPTDRTAGYEQYF.